These 4 T cell receptor beta chains were sequenced from one sample in a study of cytomegalovirus exposure and HLA in healthy donors. The PCR employed 60 Vbeta primers together with 13 Jbeta primers. Sequencing was performed with immunoSEQ multiplex PCR; in TCRdb, only in-frame clones are kept and a portion is missing. This sample has some 140,000 clones; roughly 70% occur once, and the top ten carry 1.5% to 2%. Sample: PBMCs. These receptors all come from a human donor in good health.

The CDR3 DNA follows: TGTGCCAGCAGTATTGGACACCCGGATGATCAGCCCCAGCATTTT. It yields the protein CASSIGHPDDQPQHF. This sequence joins TRBV6-6 and TRBJ1-5; TRBD1 might be the D (5 bases). There are 15 residues in the CDR3. Germline-derived CDR1 and CDR2 are MNHNY and SVGAGI (reference sequence). Trimming stripped 5 bases from V and 5 bases from J, with 16 bases between.

The chain carries TRBV7-8 and TRBJ1-2; 8 nucleotides match TRBD1. The CDR3 spans 16 residues. Germline V gives CDR1 SGHVS, CDR2 FQNEAQ. V lost 1 base and J lost 2; bases outside the gene matches: 6. The CDR3 loop reads CASSLEGRQGNYGYTF. Written as DNA, the CDR3 is TGTGCCAGCAGCTTAGAGGGGCGACAGGGGAACTATGGCTACACCTTC.

This clone was seen only a few times. The chain is built from TRBV7-2 and TRBJ2-6; 13 bases line up with TRBD2. CDR1 and CDR2 from the germline V gene are SGHTA and FQGNSA. Trimming removed 4 bases from V and 0 bases from J; junction bases left unmatched: 3. The CDR3 spans 18 residues. The CDR3 sequence is CASSSRTSGSSGANVLTF. DNA of the CDR3: TGTGCCAGCAGCTCAAGGACTAGCGGGAGCTCTGGGGCCAACGTCCTGACTTTC.

V usage is TRBV7-3 and J usage is TRBJ2-7, with 15 bases fitting TRBD2. The CDR3 spans 18 residues. Trimming took 3 bases from V and 4 from J; bases not matched to a gene: 10. Per the germline V gene, CDR1 is SGHTA and CDR2 is FQGTGA. DNA of the CDR3: TGTGCCAGCAGCTTCCCCGGACTAGCGGGAGGGCCATGGTACGAGCAGTACTTC. This codes for CASSFPGLAGGPWYEQYF.